This T cell receptor beta chain was sequenced during a study of blood T cell repertoires in COVID-19. Assay used: immunoSEQ multiplex PCR; TCRdb lists only in-frame clones, some missing. The table records hundreds of thousands of clones, roughly nine tenths of them present only once. CDR1 is SGHTA and CDR2 is FQGNSA in the germline V gene. CDR3 length equals 15 residues. Losses at the gene ends were 5 bases for V and 2 bases for J; bases not matched to a gene: 6. This clonotype originated in a woman aged 55 to 70 who had recovered from COVID-19. The rearrangement uses TRBV7-2 and TRBJ2-7; 10 bases are a match to TRBD1. Specimen: peripheral blood. The CDR3 DNA reads TGTGCCAGCAGCCCCCGACAGGGGGCTACCTACGAGCAGTACTTC. Its translation is CASSPRQGATYEQYF.